This T cell receptor beta chain was documented in a study of vaccination and CD4 T cells after COVID-19. V lost 3 bases, J lost 8 bases, and 6 bases stayed unmatched. There are 15 residues in the CDR3. Germline lookup yields CDR1 LNHDA and CDR2 SQIVND (reference sequence). Treatment given: roughly 11-day PBMC culture with coronavirus spike peptide pools or control peptides (ViraFEST assay). Turning to this clonotype: Its antigen is currently unknown.

Cultured CD4+ T-cell DNA underwent Oncomine TCR Beta short-read sequencing. Using its own MiXCR run on the PCR reads, TCRdb lists one record per CDR3 protein. The sample includes roughly 13,000 distinct CDR3 sequences, around 61% of them seen just once. This chain joins TRBV19 and TRBJ2-7; TRBD2 aligns across 14 bases. The sample consisted of CD4+ T cells from blood, cultured in vitro. The sequence was collected from a human donor who had recovered from COVID-19. The CDR3 region has the DNA TGTGCCAGTAGTATGAGACTAGCGGGAGGGCCGCAGCAGTACTTC. It encodes CASSMRLAGGPQQYF.